The next 23 T cell receptor beta chains were all read from a single sample in a study of shared clonotypes between healthy human individuals. The table came from immunoSEQ multiplex PCR; TCRdb's copy has only in-frame clones and leaves some out. The top ten clones hold around 0.4% of a sample with some 2,500,000 clones, 93% of them seen once. The sample taken for sequencing was naive CD4+ T cells from PBMCs. Documented subset: CD45RA+ positively selected. The receptors derive from a young man in good health. Some clones in this sample may be carry-over from other donors' samples.

The V call is TRBV30, the J call TRBJ2-5, with D hard to call. V was trimmed by 4 bases and J by 4 bases, leaving 13 bases between them. Germline CDR1 is GTSNPN and CDR2 is SVGIG (reference sequence). The CDR3 has 13 residues. The CDR3, as DNA: TGTGCCTGGACAGGTGGGTTCCCAGAGACCCAGTACTTC. Translating it yields CAWTGGFPETQYF. The whole variable domain, filled in from reference TRBV30 and TRBJ2-5, reads SQTIHQWPATLVQPVGSPLSLECTVEGTSNPNLYWYRQAAGRGLQLLFYSVGIGQISSEVPQNLSASRPQDRQFILSSKKLLLSDSGFYLCAWTGGFPETQYFGPGTRLLVL.

The V call is TRBV5-1, the J call TRBJ2-7; possibly TRBD2 for D (6 bases). Looked up from germline, CDR1 is SGHRS and CDR2 is YFSETQ. This CDR3 has 14 residues. Trimming shortened V by 6 bases and J by 5 bases, and 18 bases separated the two germline ends. CDR3 coding DNA: TGCGCCAGCATGTTATCTCGGGGGTCCCACGAGCAGTACTTC. Amino acids: CASMLSRGSHEQYF.

The count of this clone is one. CDR3: CASSVASLAANEQFF. The CDR3 bases are TGTGCCAGCAGCGTAGCGTCCCTAGCGGCCAATGAGCAGTTCTTC. The rearrangement uses TRBV9 and TRBJ2-1, with 7 bases lining up with TRBD2. V shed 0 bases and J 6 bases; nucleotides not matched to a gene: 6. This CDR3 contains 15 residues. CDR1 is SGDLS, CDR2 YYNGEE, per germline.

This chain connects TRBV6-1 to TRBJ2-7; TRBD2 is a possible D gene (5 bases). The CDR3 is made up of 14 amino acids. Trimming removed 8 bases at V and 0 bases at J, with 14 bases between. Germline V gene lookup returns CDR1 MNHNS and CDR2 SASEGT. The CDR3 here is CASLRGLSSYEQYF. The CDR3 DNA is TGTGCCAGCCTCCGGGGTCTTAGCTCCTACGAGCAGTACTTC.

The V call is TRBV9, the J call TRBJ2-5; 11 nucleotides line up with TRBD2. This CDR3 region has 14 residues. Germline CDR1 and CDR2: SGDLS and YYNGEE. The junction had 5 bases not matched to a gene; V was cut back by 5 bases and J by 5 bases. The CDR3 nucleotides are TGTGCCAGCAGTAACATAGCGGGAGGGGAGACCCAGTACTTC. Translation: CASSNIAGGETQYF.

V usage is TRBV9 and J usage is TRBJ2-3; possibly TRBD1 or TRBD2 for D (5 bases each). From germline, CDR1 is SGDLS and CDR2 YYNGEE. The CDR3 length is 15 residues. V shed 4 bases and J shed 1 base, with 13 bases lying between them. As DNA, the CDR3 is TGTGCCAGCAGCCCCGGGACCTGGGGCACAGATACGCAGTATTTT. This sequence encodes CASSPGTWGTDTQYF.

CDR3: CASSLLSGTDTQYF. CDR3 nucleotides: TGTGCCAGCAGCTTATTGAGCGGCACAGATACGCAGTATTTT. V gene TRBV7-3 combines with J gene TRBJ2-3, with D hard to call. Trimming cost V 2 bases and J 1 base, with 7 bases left between them. CDR1 is SGHTA, CDR2 FQGTGA, per germline. This CDR3 comprises 14 residues.

The chain carries TRBV2 and TRBJ2-1, with D possibly TRBD1 on 6 matching bases. The CDR3 loop spans 14 amino acids. V gave up 6 bases and J gave up 10 bases, with 19 bases separating them. Germline-derived CDR1 and CDR2 are SNHLY and FYNNEI. The CDR3 bases are TGTGCCAGCAGAAGGTTAAGGGGCCAGGGGGAGCAGTTCTTC. This codes for CASRRLRGQGEQFF.

The gene calls are TRBV5-4 and TRBJ2-3; TRBD2 matches at 14 bases. V lost 5 bases and J lost 6; bases outside the gene matches: 8. The CDR3 totals 16 residues. CDR1 is SGHNT, CDR2 YYREEE, per germline (reference sequence). The CDR3 DNA reads TGTGCCAGCAGTTCCCGACTAGCGGGAGGGGTTGATACGCAGTATTTT. It codes for CASSSRLAGGVDTQYF.

In regard to this clone: The sample contains more than one DNA sequence encoding this CDR3. The rearrangement uses TRBV5-1 and TRBJ1-4; weak D call: TRBD1 (5 bases). This CDR3 contains 14 residues. With 0 bases removed from V and 4 bases from J, the gap between germline ends came to 7 bases. Germline CDR1 is SGHRS and CDR2 is YFSETQ. CDR3 in amino acids: CASSLGQFNEKLFF. The DNA for the CDR3 is TGCGCCAGCAGCTTGGGACAGTTTAATGAAAAACTGTTTTTT.

The genes are TRBV7-6 and TRBJ2-5, with D unresolved. In germline, CDR1 is SGHVS, CDR2 FNYEAQ. The CDR3 runs 12 residues. With 5 bases removed from V and 0 bases from J, the gap between germline ends came to 4 bases. The CDR3 DNA follows: TGTGCCAGCAGCCCAGACCAAGAGACCCAGTACTTC. Translation gives CASSPDQETQYF.

The chain joins TRBV7-2 to TRBJ1-2; 7 bases align to TRBD1. This CDR3 region has 16 residues. V lost 5 bases and J lost 4; bases outside the gene matches: 13. Looked up from germline, CDR1 is SGHTA and CDR2 is FQGNSA. CDR3 in amino acids: CASSQGTAPALYGYTF. The DNA for the CDR3 is TGTGCCAGCAGCCAAGGGACAGCCCCAGCCCTCTATGGCTACACCTTC.

The V gene is TRBV30, the J gene TRBJ2-7, with 9 bases matching TRBD2. The CDR3 is 19 amino acids. Per germline, CDR1 GTSNPN and CDR2 SVGIG (reference sequence). The junction had 21 bases not matched to a gene; V was cut back by 2 bases and J by 4 bases. The CDR3 sequence: CAWSTWVLAGPPSKYEQYF. The CDR3 coding sequence is TGTGCCTGGAGTACGTGGGTGCTAGCGGGACCCCCTTCGAAATACGAGCAGTACTTC.

The chain recombines TRBV7-9 with TRBJ1-2, with a tentative D call TRBD1 (5 bases). The CDR3 is 15 amino acids. CDR1 is SEHNR and CDR2 is FQNEAQ in the germline V gene (reference sequence). V gave up 3 bases and J gave up 5 bases, with 16 bases separating them. This chain's CDR3 is CASSFVGTVAYGYTF. CDR3 DNA: TGTGCCAGCAGCTTTGTGGGGACCGTCGCTTATGGCTACACCTTC. Supplemented by reference TRBV7-9 and TRBJ1-2, the full variable domain reads DTGVSQNPRHKITKRGQNVTFRCDPISEHNRLYWYRQTLGQGPEFLTYFQNEAQLEKSRLLSDRFSAERPKGSFSTLEIQRTEQGDSAMYLCASSFVGTVAYGYTFGSGTRLTVV.

The chain employs TRBV10-3 and TRBJ2-1; TRBD1 matches at 7 bases. The junction had 14 bases not matched to a gene; V was cut back by 2 bases and J by 4 bases. Germline V gene data show CDR1 as ENHRY and CDR2 as SYGVKD. The CDR3 covers 18 residues. The CDR3 spells CAISEGSLRGLDYNEQFF. CDR3 bases: TGTGCCATCAGTGAGGGCTCGCTTAGGGGGCTTGATTACAATGAGCAGTTCTTC.

The CDR3 DNA reads TGTGCCAGCAGTTACTCCTTTGTCGGCACCGGGGAGCTGTTTTTT. Amino acid sequence: CASSYSFVGTGELFF. This chain joins TRBV6-5 and TRBJ2-2, with no clear D. V dropped 0 bases and J dropped 4 bases, with 9 bases sitting between them. This CDR3 comprises 15 residues. The V gene's germline CDR1 is MNHEY and CDR2 SVGAGI.

The chain has TRBV28 and TRBJ2-4; D is unresolved. There are 15 residues in the CDR3. In germline, CDR1 is MDHEN, CDR2 SYDVKM. V was trimmed by 2 bases and J by 2 bases, leaving 10 bases between them. This chain's CDR3 is CASSLPPVPKNIQYF. The DNA for the CDR3 is TGTGCCAGCAGTTTACCGCCAGTTCCCAAAAACATTCAGTACTTC.

The chain couples TRBV10-3 to TRBJ2-7, with a weak D call TRBD2 (5 bases). Trimming shortened V by 10 bases and J by 0 bases, and 13 bases separated the two germline ends. CDR1 ENHRY and CDR2 SYGVKD come from the germline V gene. The CDR3 has 13 amino acids. CDR3 protein: CASARASSYEQYF. CDR3 sequence (DNA): TGTGCCAGCGCGAGGGCAAGCTCCTACGAGCAGTACTTC.

The V gene is TRBV13, the J gene TRBJ1-5, with TRBD1 as a possible D gene (6 bases). The CDR3 runs to 13 residues. The V end was cut by 4 bases, the J end by 6 bases, with 10 bases between. Germline values: CDR1 PRHDT, CDR2 FYEKMQ (reference sequence). Here the CDR3 DNA reads TGTGCCAGCAGCTCCCACAGGGCTCAGCCCCAGCATTTT. As protein: CASSSHRAQPQHF.

V usage is TRBV28 and J usage is TRBJ2-2, with a possible D match to TRBD2 (5 bases). Trimming removed 7 bases from V and 4 bases from J, with 10 bases in between. CDR1 and CDR2 from the germline V gene are MDHEN and SYDVKM. There are 13 residues in the CDR3. The CDR3 spells CASTRAGTGELFF. CDR3 DNA: TGTGCCAGCACTCGCGCGGGCACCGGGGAGCTGTTTTTT.

The chain combines TRBV6-5 with TRBJ1-1, with no clear D. The CDR3 is 13 residues long. CDR1 is MNHEY and CDR2 is SVGAGI in the germline V gene. V lost 5 bases, J lost 1 base, and 8 bases lay in between. CDR3 sequence reads: CASSGRRNTEAFF. The CDR3 nucleotides read TGTGCCAGCAGTGGACGAAGGAACACTGAAGCTTTCTTT.

The chain recombines TRBV5-6 with TRBJ2-3, with 11 positions matching TRBD2. The germline gives CDR1 SGHDT, CDR2 YYEEEE. The CDR3 runs 18 residues. V dropped 1 base and J dropped 4; count of bases not matched to a gene: 11. The CDR3 here is CASSLRLAGGRTPDTQYF. In DNA, the CDR3 is TGTGCCAGCAGCTTGAGGCTAGCGGGAGGTCGGACCCCAGATACGCAGTATTTT.

The J gene is TRBJ1-2, the V gene TRBV28; D call uncertain. The CDR3 has 12 residues. Between the trimmed V and J ends, which lost 4 bases and 4 bases, there was a span of 7 bases. CDR1 and CDR2 (germline): MDHEN, SYDVKM. The CDR3 region is CASSWHSYGYTF. The CDR3 coding sequence is TGTGCCAGCAGTTGGCATTCCTATGGCTACACCTTC.